The 30 T cell receptor beta chains given below trace back to one sample, sequenced in a study of blood T cell repertoires in COVID-19 (dated by TCRdb to 2020 to 2021). To prepare the library, the immunoSEQ multiplex PCR assay was applied. This is the immuneACCESS table as TCRdb keeps it, with only in-frame sequences that have V and J called. A part of the clones is gone; compared with another copy, unresolved V genes explain less than half, and the rest is unexplained. In all, the sample holds about 210,000 clones, and approximately 90% of those were seen once. In total, the top ten clones hold 1.2% of the sample. Sequencing was done on a sample of peripheral blood. Receptors originate from a man aged 25-45 years with acute or convalescent COVID-19.

This chain connects TRBV7-9 to TRBJ1-3, with TRBD1 matching over 11 bases. The CDR3 runs to 16 residues. V lost 1 base and J lost 2; bases outside the gene matches: 1. From germline, CDR1 is SEHNR and CDR2 FQNEAQ (reference sequence). CDR3 protein: CASSLEGQGAGNTIYF. For the CDR3, the DNA is TGTGCCAGCAGCTTAGAGGGACAGGGGGCTGGAAACACCATATATTTT.

This clone has just one count. The same CDR3 also results from other DNA sequences found in this sample. The CDR3 loop is CASRGADTQYF. The CDR3 nucleotides read TGTGCCAGCCGGGGGGCAGATACGCAGTATTTT. The chain is built from TRBV3-1 (or the pseudogene TRBV3-2) and TRBJ2-3; 7 bases map to TRBD2. The germline V gene has CDR1 LGHDT and CDR2 YNNKEL (reference sequence). The CDR3 length is 11 residues. With V trimmed by 8 bases and J by 4 bases, 0 bases remained unmatched.

The rearrangement links TRBV15 to TRBJ1-5; D remains unclear. Germline V gene sequence: CDR1 LNHNV, CDR2 YYDKDF (reference sequence). The CDR3 extends over 14 amino acids. Trimming shortened V by 1 base and J by 1 base, and 5 bases separated the two germline ends. The CDR3 region has the DNA TGTGCCACCAGCAGAGTTCCAAGCAATCAGCCCCAGCATTTT. Encoded protein: CATSRVPSNQPQHF.

The rearrangement links TRBV28 to TRBJ2-7, with D unclear. The CDR3 covers 13 residues. The ends were cut back, 6 bases at V and 0 bases at J, with 9 bases in the middle. Per the germline V gene, CDR1 is MDHEN and CDR2 is SYDVKM. Here the CDR3 DNA reads TGTGCCAGCAGCCAAATTAGCTCCTACGAGCAGTACTTC. Protein sequence: CASSQISSYEQYF.

The V gene is TRBV9, the J gene TRBJ2-2, with unresolved D. V lost 3 bases and J lost 4, with 13 bases in between. The germline V gene has CDR1 SGDLS and CDR2 YYNGEE. The CDR3 is 15 amino acids. CDR3 amino acids: CASSAQVFLTGELFF. The CDR3 DNA sequence: TGTGCCAGCAGCGCCCAGGTTTTCCTCACCGGGGAGCTGTTTTTT. Filled out from reference TRBV9 and TRBJ2-2, the complete variable domain reads DSGVTQTPKHLITATGQRVTLRCSPRSGDLSVYWYQQSLDQGLQFLIQYYNGEERAKGNILERFSAQQFPDLHSELNLSSLELGDSALYFCASSAQVFLTGELFFGEGSRLTVL.

The chain carries TRBV5-1 and TRBJ2-1, with 14 bases matching TRBD2. Trimming took 3 bases from V and 9 from J; bases not matched to a gene: 8. This CDR3 spans 16 amino acids. Germline V gene sequence: CDR1 SGHRS, CDR2 YFSETQ. The CDR3 spells CASSSGLAGGGGEQFF. In nucleotides, the CDR3 is TGCGCCAGCAGCTCCGGACTAGCGGGAGGCGGGGGTGAGCAGTTCTTC.

Comments on this clone: Additional DNA sequences in this sample encode the identical CDR3. The J gene is TRBJ1-2, the V gene TRBV6-5, with a weak D call TRBD1 (5 bases). With 3 bases removed from V and 2 bases from J, the gap between germline ends came to 10 bases. CDR3 length: 14 amino acids. Germline CDR1 MNHEY, CDR2 SVGAGI. The CDR3 sequence is CASSYRGSNYGYTF. CDR3 DNA sequence: TGTGCCAGCAGTTATAGGGGCAGCAACTATGGCTACACCTTC.

This clone has a single count. CDR3 nucleotides: TGTGCCAGCAGCGGTCCTAGCACAGATACGCAGTATTTT. Protein product: CASSGPSTDTQYF. This chain uses TRBV28 with TRBJ2-3; D is unclear. This CDR3 has 13 residues. Germline values: CDR1 MDHEN, CDR2 SYDVKM. The V end was cut by 6 bases, the J end by 0 bases, with 7 bases between.

This clone was counted once. The sample holds other DNA sequences that translate to the same CDR3. The chain is built from TRBV6-5 and TRBJ2-3, with D possibly matching TRBD1 (5 bases). CDR3 length: 14 residues. With 2 bases removed from V and 3 bases from J, the gap between germline ends came to 9 bases. Germline CDR1 MNHEY, CDR2 SVGAGI. The chain's CDR3 is CASSYGQGTDTQYF. The CDR3 region has the DNA TGTGCCAGCAGTTACGGCCAGGGTACAGATACGCAGTATTTT.

The rearrangement uses TRBV5-4 and TRBJ2-7; possible D gene TRBD2, 5 bases. V was pared by 1 base and J by 3 bases, with 11 bases between. The CDR3 loop spans 14 amino acids. Germline-derived CDR1 and CDR2 are SGHNT and YYREEE (reference sequence). The CDR3 sequence is CASSLKSGNYEQYF. CDR3 nucleotide sequence: TGTGCCAGCAGCTTGAAGTCCGGGAACTACGAGCAGTACTTC.

This rearrangement joins TRBV28 to TRBJ2-7; 12 bases are shared with TRBD2. Germline V gene data show CDR1 as MDHEN and CDR2 as SYDVKM. There are 17 residues in the CDR3. V lost 7 bases to trimming and J lost 6 bases; unmatched junction nucleotides: 16. CDR3 in amino acids: CASKPRILAGGPPEQYF. For the CDR3, the DNA is TGTGCCAGCAAGCCACGAATCCTAGCGGGAGGGCCCCCCGAGCAGTACTTC. Full variable domain (outside the CDR3, taken from reference TRBV28 and TRBJ2-7): DVKVTQSSRYLVKRTGEKVFLECVQDMDHENMFWYRQDPGLGLRLIYFSYDVKMKEKGDIPEGYSVSREKKERFSLILESASTNQTSMYLCASKPRILAGGPPEQYFGPGTRLTVT.

This chain connects TRBV9 to TRBJ2-3; 11 nucleotides line up with TRBD2. Germline V CDR1 and CDR2: SGDLS, YYNGEE. V lost 2 bases and J lost 8; bases outside the gene matches: 13. This CDR3 region has 17 residues. The CDR3 protein is CASSVSDSGGAAATQYF. In nucleotides, the CDR3 is TGTGCCAGCAGCGTGTCGGATAGCGGGGGGGCCGCCGCTACGCAGTATTTT.

The genes are TRBV28 and TRBJ2-1, with 7 bases matching TRBD2. With 6 bases clipped from V and 3 bases from J, the junction kept 5 bases outside the gene matches. The CDR3 spans 14 residues. Germline assignment: CDR1 MDHEN and CDR2 SYDVKM. The CDR3 DNA is TGTGCCAGCAGGAGGGGAGGGCGCTACAATGAGCAGTTCTTC. This gives the protein CASRRGGRYNEQFF.

On this clone: Additional DNA sequences in this sample encode the identical CDR3. This chain uses TRBV28 with TRBJ2-7; D not certain. The V end lost 5 bases, the J end lost 4 bases, and 6 bases lay between the germline ends. This CDR3 is 11 amino acids long. The germline V gene encodes CDR1 MDHEN and CDR2 SYDVKM. In DNA, the CDR3 is TGTGCCAGCAGTCGCGGTTACGAGCAGTACTTC. Its translation: CASSRGYEQYF.

The V and J genes are TRBV19 and TRBJ2-1; TRBD1 aligns across 9 bases. Germline V CDR1 and CDR2: LNHDA, SQIVND (reference sequence). This CDR3 comprises 15 residues. Germline trimming cut 9 bases from V and 0 bases from J; bases unmatched to any gene: 6. CDR3: CASRQGDSSYNEQFF. DNA for the CDR3: TGTGCCAGCCGACAGGGGGATAGCTCCTACAATGAGCAGTTCTTC.

This chain connects TRBV14 to TRBJ2-5, with D perhaps TRBD1 (6 bases). Germline V gene lookup returns CDR1 SGHDN and CDR2 FVKESK. Trimming shortened V by 0 bases and J by 7 bases, and 15 bases separated the two germline ends. This CDR3 region has 15 residues. CDR3 nucleotide sequence: TGTGCCAGCAGCCAAGACATAACAGGGTTGGTGACCCAGTACTTC. It is translated as CASSQDITGLVTQYF.

This clone has only one observation. The V and J genes are TRBV28 and TRBJ2-7, with 7 bases that match TRBD2. Per germline, CDR1 MDHEN and CDR2 SYDVKM. J gave up 2 bases and V 7 bases, and 5 bases lay outside the gene matches. The CDR3 is 13 amino acids. In DNA form, the CDR3 reads TGTGCCAGCATAAAAGCGGGGCCCTACGAGCAGTACTTC. Translating it yields CASIKAGPYEQYF.

This rearrangement joins TRBV23-1 to TRBJ1-1, with D uncertain. TRBV23-1 carries the ORF label, with uncertain function. CDR3 length: 14 amino acids. Between the trimmed V and J ends, which lost 3 bases and 1 base, there was a span of 9 bases. The CDR3 loop is CASSQPQKNTEAFF. For the CDR3, the DNA is TGCGCCAGCAGTCAGCCCCAGAAGAACACTGAAGCTTTCTTT.

The rearrangement joins TRBV18 to TRBJ1-5, with TRBD1 matching 7 bases. The CDR3 consists of 13 residues. V lost 6 bases to trimming and J lost 7 bases; unmatched junction nucleotides: 6. Germline V CDR1 and CDR2: KGHSH, LQKENI. The CDR3 loop is CASSTGSGQPQHF. The CDR3 DNA sequence: TGTGCCAGCTCGACAGGGAGTGGGCAGCCCCAGCATTTT.

The chain couples TRBV4-2 to TRBJ1-4; D gene ambiguous. Trimming took off 2 bases at V and 3 bases at J, with 13 bases between the two ends. CDR3 length equals 16 residues. CDR1 and CDR2 from the germline V gene are LGHNA and YNFKEQ. CDR3 bases: TGTGCCAGCAGCCAATTCGGGGAGGGAGCTAATGAAAAACTGTTTTTT. It translates to CASSQFGEGANEKLFF.

V is TRBV7-3 and J is TRBJ2-1; 7 bases are shared with TRBD1. Looked up from germline, CDR1 is SGHTA and CDR2 is FQGTGA. The CDR3 has 15 residues. V gave up 5 bases and J gave up 8 bases; unmatched junction bases: 12. CDR3 nucleotide sequence: TGTGCCAGCAGCCTAGGGGGCCCCGGTGGGGATGAGCAGTTCTTC. This codes for CASSLGGPGGDEQFF.

The chain recombines TRBV5-1 with TRBJ2-5, with TRBD2 matching over 14 bases. The CDR3 is made up of 16 amino acids. Trimming removed 3 bases from V and 4 bases from J; junction bases left unmatched: 5. CDR1 is SGHRS, CDR2 YFSETQ, per germline. The CDR3 bases are TGCGCCAGCAGCTACACGACTAGCGGGGGGGCAGAGACCCAGTACTTC. Protein: CASSYTTSGGAETQYF.

This CDR3 is CASSRQGSHSGNTIYF. The CDR3 DNA follows: TGTGCCAGCAGCCGACAGGGGTCCCATTCTGGAAACACCATATATTTT. This chain connects TRBV2 to TRBJ1-3; 8 bases agree with TRBD1. Germline V CDR1 and CDR2: SNHLY, FYNNEI. The CDR3 is made up of 16 amino acids. After removal of 6 bases from V and 1 base from J, the junction contained 8 bases not matched to a gene.

The chain carries TRBV19 and TRBJ1-3; TRBD1 might be the D (5 bases). V was trimmed by 5 bases and J by 7 bases, leaving 12 bases between them. The CDR3 loop spans 13 amino acids. The germline CDR1 and CDR2 sequences are LNHDA and SQIVND (reference sequence). The CDR3 protein is CASSDRRGNTIYF. CDR3 in DNA: TGTGCCAGTAGTGACAGACGGGGGAACACCATATATTTT.

This chain links TRBV30 with TRBJ2-1; possible D gene TRBD2, 6 bases. CDR1 and CDR2 (germline): GTSNPN, SVGIG (reference sequence). This CDR3 region has 13 residues. V lost 3 bases, J lost 3 bases, and 9 bases lay in between. The CDR3 loop reads CAWSRENYNEQFF. CDR3 DNA: TGTGCCTGGAGCCGGGAGAACTACAATGAGCAGTTCTTC.

The chain couples TRBV6-5 to TRBJ2-5; 7 bases align to TRBD2. With 6 bases clipped from V and 3 bases from J, the junction kept 7 bases outside the gene matches. The CDR3 contains 14 residues. Germline V CDR1 and CDR2: MNHEY, SVGAGI. CDR3 protein: CASRTGTTKETQYF. CDR3 DNA sequence: TGTGCCAGCAGGACCGGGACTACGAAAGAGACCCAGTACTTC.

This sequence joins TRBV7-8 and TRBJ2-2, with 9 bases aligning to TRBD1. The junction had 16 bases not matched to a gene; V was cut back by 5 bases and J by 0 bases. The CDR3 extends over 20 amino acids. Germline assignment: CDR1 SGHVS and CDR2 FQNEAQ. CDR3 region: CASSIRDREILIANTGELFF. CDR3 sequence (DNA): TGTGCCAGCAGCATCAGGGACAGGGAAATTCTTATCGCGAACACCGGGGAGCTGTTTTTT.

The V gene is TRBV30, the J gene TRBJ2-2; maybe TRBD2 (5 bases). CDR1 is GTSNPN, CDR2 SVGIG, per germline (reference sequence). CDR3 length: 11 residues. The CDR3 nucleotides are TGTGCAACAGTACGTAGCGCGGAGCTGTTTTTT. Translation gives CATVRSAELFF. Full variable domain (outside the CDR3, taken from reference TRBV30 and TRBJ2-2): SQTIHQWPATLVQPVGSPLSLECTVEGTSNPNLYWYRQAAGRGLQLLFYSVGIGQISSEVPQNLSASRPQDRQFILSSKKLLLSDSGFYLCATVRSAELFFGEGSRLTVL.

CDR3: CAWNQKQGGETQYF. DNA of the CDR3: TGTGCCTGGAACCAGAAACAGGGGGGAGAGACCCAGTACTTC. The chain is built from TRBV30 and TRBJ2-5, with TRBD1 matching over 8 bases. The CDR3 spans 14 residues. The V gene's germline CDR1 is GTSNPN and CDR2 SVGIG (reference sequence). Unmatched junction bases numbered 8, after V lost 4 bases and J lost 4 bases. Drawing the rest from reference TRBV30 and TRBJ2-5, the complete variable domain is SQTIHQWPATLVQPVGSPLSLECTVEGTSNPNLYWYRQAAGRGLQLLFYSVGIGQISSEVPQNLSASRPQDRQFILSSKKLLLSDSGFYLCAWNQKQGGETQYFGPGTRLLVL.

This chain links TRBV27 with TRBJ1-2; 7 bases are shared with TRBD1. This CDR3 comprises 12 residues. Germline V gene sequence: CDR1 MNHEY, CDR2 SMNVEV (reference sequence). V trimming: 10 bases; J trimming: 4 bases; junction bases outside the gene matches: 6. The CDR3 reads CATHTGVYGYTF. The CDR3, as DNA: TGTGCCACGCACACAGGGGTCTATGGCTACACCTTC.